The rows below give T cell receptor beta chains drawn from one sample of a study of blood T cell repertoires in COVID-19. Profiling relied on immunoSEQ multiplex PCR, and the TCRdb table lists in-frame clones only, not all of them. The table lists more than 60,000 clones, roughly 91% of them singletons. Sequenced sample: PBMCs or T cells enriched from blood (not recorded which). The receptors derive from a woman aged 40 to 50 who had recovered from COVID-19. The CDR3 runs from the conserved cysteine through the conserved F or W.

J gene	V gene	CDR3 length	CDR3 protein
TRBJ2-3	TRBV11-3	16	CASSAALAGGTDTQYF
TRBJ1-2	TRBV4-1	15	CASQPAGGSNYGYTF
TRBJ1-2	TRBV19	15	CASSGQAKANYGYTF
TRBJ2-1	TRBV5-1	13	CASSPQGADEQFF
TRBJ2-3	TRBV7-9	14	CATKGRAPGDTQYF
TRBJ1-2	TRBV12-5	17	CASGVDSFTRRSYGYTF
TRBJ1-4	TRBV19	15	CASSAPGVTNEKLFF
TRBJ2-3	TRBV7-3	16	CASSLMAGGPTDTQYF
TRBJ2-3	TRBV11-3	15	CASSPGGGPTDTQYF
TRBJ2-1	TRBV7-7	16	CASSPGLAGGRNEQFF
TRBJ1-2	TRBV6-6	14	CASSPTWSNYGYTF
TRBJ2-2	TRBV2	15	CASSEYRGANGELFF
TRBJ1-2	TRBV5-1	12	CASSGGLYGYTF
TRBJ1-4	TRBV11-2	16	CASSLDTGVQNEKLFF
TRBJ1-1	TRBV14	15	CASSQVTGGDTEAFF
TRBJ2-3	TRBV24-1	12	CATSEGTYRQYF
TRBJ2-7	TRBV19	16	CASSDDSRRSGDEQYF
TRBJ2-7	TRBV11-2	15	CASSQGQPGNYEQYF
TRBJ1-4	TRBV2	15	CASSARQGVNEKLFF
TRBJ2-4	TRBV19	14	CASSTDWGENIQYF
TRBJ2-6	TRBV15	19	CATSRERWDRGPGANVLTF
TRBJ2-1	TRBV25-1	17	CASSEKGGSSSYNEQFF
TRBJ1-1	TRBV12-3/TRBV12-4	12	CASSFLRTEAFF
TRBJ2-7	TRBV7-2	13	CASSSDRGYEQYF
TRBJ2-2	TRBV5-4	16	CASSSRDRGIVGELFF
TRBJ1-1	TRBV7-9	14	CASSLTTQGAGAFF
TRBJ2-7	TRBV28	15	CASSDRTGRVGGQYF
TRBJ1-3	TRBV5-1	13	CASRGATGNTIYF
TRBJ1-1	TRBV5-4	14	CASSPGAQNTEAFF
TRBJ1-5	TRBV2	16	CASSEAQGWSNQPQHF